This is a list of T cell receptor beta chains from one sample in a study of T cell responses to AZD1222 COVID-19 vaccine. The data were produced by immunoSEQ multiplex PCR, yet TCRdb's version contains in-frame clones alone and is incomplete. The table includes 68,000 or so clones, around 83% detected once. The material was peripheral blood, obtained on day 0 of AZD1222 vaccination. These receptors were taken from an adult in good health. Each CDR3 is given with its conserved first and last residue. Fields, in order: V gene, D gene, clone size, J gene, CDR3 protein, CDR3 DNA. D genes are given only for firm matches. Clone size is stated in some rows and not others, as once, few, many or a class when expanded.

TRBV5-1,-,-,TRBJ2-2,CASSLDGVGTGELFF,TGCGCCAGCAGCTTGGATGGGGTTGGGACCGGGGAGCTGTTTTTT
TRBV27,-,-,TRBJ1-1,CASKPSALGKTNTEAFF,TGTGCCAGCAAACCTTCGGCGTTGGGGAAGACGAACACTGAAGCTTTCTTT
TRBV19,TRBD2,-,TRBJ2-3,CASSVKRGASLGDTQYF,TGTGCCAGTAGTGTGAAGCGGGGGGCTTCCCTGGGAGATACGCAGTATTTT
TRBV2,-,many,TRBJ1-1,CASRDHDTEAFF,TGTGCCAGCAGGGACCACGACACTGAAGCTTTCTTT
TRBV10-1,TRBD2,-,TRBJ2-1,CASSPREGTYNEQFF,TGCGCCAGCAGTCCCAGGGAGGGAACCTACAATGAGCAGTTCTTC
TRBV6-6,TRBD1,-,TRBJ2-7,CASSRQGASYEQYF,TGTGCCAGCAGCAGACAGGGGGCCTCCTACGAGCAGTACTTC
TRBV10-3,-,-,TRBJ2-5,CATRDAGGAQETQYF,TGTGCCACCCGGGACGCAGGGGGGGCCCAAGAGACCCAGTACTTC
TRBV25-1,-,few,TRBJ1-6,CASSDLTLGYNSPLHF,TGTGCCAGCAGTGATCTTACCCTGGGGTATAATTCACCCCTCCACTTT
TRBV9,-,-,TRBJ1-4,CASSATVRATNEKLFF,TGTGCCAGCAGCGCAACGGTCCGTGCAACTAATGAAAAACTGTTTTTT
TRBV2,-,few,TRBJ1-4,CASSDPRRPLFF,TGTGCCAGCAGTGACCCTCGTCGACCCCTGTTTTTT
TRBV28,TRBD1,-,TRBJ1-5,CASRTVTGGGNQPQHF,TGTGCCAGCAGGACTGTGACAGGGGGAGGCAATCAGCCCCAGCATTTT
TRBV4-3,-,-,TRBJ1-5,CASSQGGGPQHF,TGCGCCAGCAGCCAGGGGGGAGGACCCCAGCATTTT
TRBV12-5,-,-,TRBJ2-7,CASGPGPYEQYF,TGTGCTAGTGGTCCAGGACCCTACGAGCAGTACTTC
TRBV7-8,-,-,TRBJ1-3,CASSQTGGNTIYF,TGTGCCAGCAGCCAAACAGGTGGAAACACCATATATTTT
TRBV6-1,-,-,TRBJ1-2,CASSDEWQSYGYTF,TGTGCCAGCAGTGATGAGTGGCAGAGCTATGGCTACACCTTC
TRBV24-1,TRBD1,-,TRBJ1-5,CATSGTGGQPQHF,TGTGCCACCAGCGGGACAGGGGGTCAGCCCCAGCATTTT